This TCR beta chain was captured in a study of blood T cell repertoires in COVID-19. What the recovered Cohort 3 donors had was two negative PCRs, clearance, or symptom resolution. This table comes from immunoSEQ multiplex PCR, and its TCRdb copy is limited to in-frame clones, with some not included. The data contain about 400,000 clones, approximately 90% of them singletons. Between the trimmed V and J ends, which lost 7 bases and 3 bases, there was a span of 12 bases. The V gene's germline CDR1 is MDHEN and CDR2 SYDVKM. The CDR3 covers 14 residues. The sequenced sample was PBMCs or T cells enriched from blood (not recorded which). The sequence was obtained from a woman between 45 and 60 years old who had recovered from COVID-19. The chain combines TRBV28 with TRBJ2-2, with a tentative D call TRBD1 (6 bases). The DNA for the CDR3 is TGTGCCAGCAAAGGTCCAGGGGACACCGGGGAGCTGTTTTTT. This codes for CASKGPGDTGELFF. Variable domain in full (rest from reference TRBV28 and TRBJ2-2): DVKVTQSSRYLVKRTGEKVFLECVQDMDHENMFWYRQDPGLGLRLIYFSYDVKMKEKGDIPEGYSVSREKKERFSLILESASTNQTSMYLCASKGPGDTGELFFGEGSRLTVL.